One sample yielded the 10 T cell receptor beta chains listed below, sequenced in a study of shared clonotypes between healthy human individuals. The repertoire was sequenced with immunoSEQ multiplex PCR; TCRdb's copy has only in-frame clones and lacks some. The sample yields about 1.5 million clones, roughly 96% seen once. Specimen: naive CD4+ T cells sorted from blood. The subset: CD45RA+ positively selected. Receptors originate from a man between 25 and 39 years old in good health.

The CDR3 reads CASSQEGYNEQFF. The CDR3 DNA reads TGCGCCAGCAGCCAAGAGGGGTACAATGAGCAGTTCTTC. The chain links TRBV4-1 to TRBJ2-1, with no clear D. The V gene lost 0 bases and the J gene lost 4 bases, with 4 bases spanning the gap. The CDR3 loop spans 13 amino acids. Looked up from germline, CDR1 is MGHRA and CDR2 is YSYEKL.

The chain has TRBV29-1 and TRBJ1-2; 7 nucleotides align to TRBD1. Germline values: CDR1 SQVTM, CDR2 ANQGSEA. This CDR3 spans 13 amino acids. The V gene end was trimmed by 2 bases and the J gene end by 4 bases; junction bases not matched to a gene: 4. CDR3 residues: CSVERAGGYGYTF. The CDR3 DNA reads TGCAGCGTTGAACGGGCAGGGGGCTATGGCTACACCTTC.

This sequence joins TRBV10-3 and TRBJ2-3; D unresolved. CDR3 size: 16 residues. Germline V gene sequence: CDR1 ENHRY, CDR2 SYGVKD. V was pared by 0 bases and J by 2 bases, with 12 bases between. CDR3 protein: CAISESPAMATDTQYF. In DNA form, the CDR3 reads TGTGCCATCAGTGAGTCCCCCGCTATGGCCACAGATACGCAGTATTTT.

V and J are TRBV2 and TRBJ2-2; D is undetermined. V was cut by 5 bases and J by 5 bases, with 9 bases left in between. This CDR3 comprises 13 residues. The germline gives CDR1 SNHLY, CDR2 FYNNEI. The CDR3 reads CASSYAVTGELFF. The CDR3, as DNA: TGTGCCAGCAGTTACGCGGTAACCGGGGAGCTGTTTTTT. Together with reference TRBV2 and TRBJ2-2, the CDR3 gives the full variable domain: EPEVTQTPSHQVTQMGQEVILRCVPISNHLYFYWYRQILGQKVEFLVSFYNNEISEKSEIFDDQFSVERPDGSNFTLKIRSTKLEDSAMYFCASSYAVTGELFFGEGSRLTVL.

This rearrangement joins TRBV7-3 to TRBJ2-2; 8 nucleotides match TRBD1. CDR1 is SGHTA, CDR2 FQGTGA, per germline. The CDR3 contains 15 residues. The V segment lost 6 bases and the J segment 3 bases; nucleotides outside the gene matches: 6. DNA of the CDR3: TGTGCCAGCAGGTCCAGGGGGCTAGACACCGGGGAGCTGTTTTTT. It encodes CASRSRGLDTGELFF.

This chain connects TRBV7-9 to TRBJ1-5; TRBD1 is a possible D gene (5 bases). The CDR3 totals 15 residues. CDR1 is SEHNR and CDR2 is FQNEAQ in the germline V gene (reference sequence). V lost 8 bases and J 2 bases, leaving 16 bases between the germline ends. The chain's CDR3 is CASEAGRGGNQPQHF. DNA of the CDR3: TGTGCCAGCGAGGCGGGGCGCGGGGGCAATCAGCCCCAGCATTTT.

V gene TRBV7-9 combines with J gene TRBJ1-2, with a tentative D call TRBD1 (6 bases). With 5 bases removed from V and 0 bases from J, the gap between germline ends came to 19 bases. This CDR3 is built from 17 residues. Germline CDR1 and CDR2: SEHNR and FQNEAQ (reference sequence). CDR3 sequence: CASSHRALGGTNYGYTF. CDR3 nucleotides: TGTGCCAGCAGCCACCGGGCCCTAGGGGGGACTAACTATGGCTACACCTTC. Supplemented by reference TRBV7-9 and TRBJ1-2, the full variable domain reads DTGVSQNPRHKITKRGQNVTFRCDPISEHNRLYWYRQTLGQGPEFLTYFQNEAQLEKSRLLSDRFSAERPKGSFSTLEIQRTEQGDSAMYLCASSHRALGGTNYGYTFGSGTRLTVV.

The chain has TRBV4-1 and TRBJ1-5; unclear D gene. Germline V gene sequence: CDR1 MGHRA, CDR2 YSYEKL. Trimming removed 1 base from V and 4 bases from J, with 11 bases in between. The CDR3 runs to 15 residues. The CDR3 DNA sequence: TGCGCCAGCAGCCAAGGCCTTGGTGGTAATCAGCCCCAGCATTTT. Translation gives CASSQGLGGNQPQHF.

The chain carries TRBV28 and TRBJ1-1; 7 bases match TRBD1. Trimming removed 5 bases from V and 9 bases from J; junction bases left unmatched: 6. The germline V gene encodes CDR1 MDHEN and CDR2 SYDVKM. The CDR3 totals 12 residues. CDR3 DNA: TGTGCCAGCAGTCGACAGGGTCGGAAAGCTTTCTTT. This translates into CASSRQGRKAFF.

Worth noting for this clone: Other DNA sequences in this specimen translate into the identical CDR3. The chain joins TRBV18 to TRBJ2-5; either TRBD1 or TRBD2 may fit D (5 bases each). The V end was cut by 1 base, the J end by 4 bases, with 7 bases between. Germline lookup yields CDR1 KGHSH and CDR2 LQKENI. This CDR3 region has 13 residues. The CDR3, as DNA: TGTGCCAGCTCACCACTTGGGGGAGAGACCCAGTACTTC. It is translated as CASSPLGGETQYF. Full variable domain (outside the CDR3, taken from reference TRBV18 and TRBJ2-5): NAGVMQNPRHLVRRRGQEARLRCSPMKGHSHVYWYRQLPEEGLKFMVYLQKENIIDESGMPKERFSAEFPKEGPSILRIQQVVRGDSAAYFCASSPLGGETQYFGPGTRLLVL.